This T cell receptor (beta chain) originates from a study of T cell repertoires in cytomegalovirus infection. This clonotype showed up many times. Trimming stripped 2 bases from V and 7 bases from J, with 14 bases between. Germline values: CDR1 SEHNR, CDR2 FQNEAQ (reference sequence). The CDR3 consists of 14 residues. One entry per CDR3 protein, called by TCRdb with MiXCR from the reads. The data show around 270,000 distinct CDR3 sequences, roughly 9.1% seen once. What was sequenced was PBMCs. This sequence was found in a human donor in good health (CMV status not recorded). Some clones in this sample may be carry-over from other donors' samples. The chain joins TRBV7-9 to TRBJ2-5, with unresolved D. For the CDR3, the DNA is TGTGCCAGCAGCTTAAGTTCGGGTGCCGGGACCCAGTACTTC. This gives the protein CASSLSSGAGTQYF.